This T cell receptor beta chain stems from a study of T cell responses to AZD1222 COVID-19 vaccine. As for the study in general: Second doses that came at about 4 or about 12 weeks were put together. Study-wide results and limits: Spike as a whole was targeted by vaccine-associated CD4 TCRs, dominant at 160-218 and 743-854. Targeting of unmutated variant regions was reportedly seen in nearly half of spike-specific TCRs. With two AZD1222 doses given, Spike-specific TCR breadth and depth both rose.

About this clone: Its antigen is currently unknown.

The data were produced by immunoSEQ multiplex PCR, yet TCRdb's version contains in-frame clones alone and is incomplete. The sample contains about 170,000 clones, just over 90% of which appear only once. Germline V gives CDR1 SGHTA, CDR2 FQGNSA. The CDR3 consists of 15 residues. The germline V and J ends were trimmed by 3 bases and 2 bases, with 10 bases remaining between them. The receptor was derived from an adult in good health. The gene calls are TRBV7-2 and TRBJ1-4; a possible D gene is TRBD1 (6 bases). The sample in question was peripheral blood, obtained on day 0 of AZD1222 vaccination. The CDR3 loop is CASSFTGTTNEKLFF. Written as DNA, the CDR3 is TGTGCCAGCAGCTTTACAGGGACCACTAATGAAAAACTGTTTTTT.